This TCR beta chain was observed in a study of blood T cell repertoires in COVID-19. Sequencing used immunoSEQ multiplex PCR; TCRdb keeps in-frame clones, though not all of them. The sample has roughly 250,000 clones, 80% to 90% seen once; the top ten hold around 4.5%. The CDR3 contains 13 residues. V was clipped by 3 bases and J by 7 bases, with 10 bases between them. Germline V gene lookup returns CDR1 DFQATT and CDR2 SNEGSKA (reference sequence). The receptor was isolated from a woman between 25 and 40 years old who had recovered from COVID-19. Material for sequencing was PBMCs or T cells enriched from blood (not recorded which). The V and J genes are TRBV20-1 and TRBJ1-6; D may be TRBD1 (5 bases). In DNA, the CDR3 is TGCAGTGCTAGTGCAGGGATCAATTCACCCCTCCACTTT. Protein product: CSASAGINSPLHF.